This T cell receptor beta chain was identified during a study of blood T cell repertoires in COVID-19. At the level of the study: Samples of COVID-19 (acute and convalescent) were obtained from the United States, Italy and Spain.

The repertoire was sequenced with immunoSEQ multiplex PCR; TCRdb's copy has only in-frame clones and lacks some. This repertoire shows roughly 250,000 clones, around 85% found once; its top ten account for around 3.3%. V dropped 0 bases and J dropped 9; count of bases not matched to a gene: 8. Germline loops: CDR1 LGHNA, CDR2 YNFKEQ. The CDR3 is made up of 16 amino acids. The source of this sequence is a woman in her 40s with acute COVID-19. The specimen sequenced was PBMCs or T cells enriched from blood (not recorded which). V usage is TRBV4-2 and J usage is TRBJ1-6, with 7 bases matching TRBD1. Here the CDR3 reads CASSQDLQGRGSPLHF. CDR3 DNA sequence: TGTGCCAGCAGCCAAGATTTACAGGGGAGAGGTTCACCCCTCCACTTT.